These 15 T cell receptor beta chains originate from one sample sequenced in a study of identical twins. TCRdb passed the 5' RACE reads through MiXCR, listing each CDR3 protein once. The data contain roughly 770,000 distinct CDR3 sequences, 18% of them seen just once; the ten biggest clones take up 10% to 15%. The sample also formed part of further work on T cells expressing NK-cell markers.

The sample taken for sequencing was PBMCs. These receptors came from a woman younger than 30 in good health.

CDR3 DNA: TGTGCCAGCAGCGCGATGGAGAACAGTCCCCAGCATTTT. Its protein product is CASSAMENSPQHF. This sequence joins TRBV11-3 and TRBJ1-5, with unresolved D. Germline CDR1 SGHNT, CDR2 YENEEA. Between the trimmed V and J ends, which lost 5 bases and 10 bases, there was a span of 15 bases. The CDR3 is 13 residues long.

This clonotype showed up just a few times. The V call is TRBV7-2, the J call TRBJ2-7; D gene unclear. Looked up from germline, CDR1 is SGHTA and CDR2 is FQGNSA. The CDR3 has 15 amino acids. Trimming pared 1 base from V and 3 bases from J, leaving 13 bases between. The DNA for the CDR3 is TGTGCCAGCAGCTTAGGCGCCGATAAATTCTACGAGCAGTACTTC. This sequence encodes CASSLGADKFYEQYF.

The chain is built from TRBV7-6 and TRBJ1-6; 9 positions match TRBD1. Germline lookup yields CDR1 SGHVS and CDR2 FNYEAQ. Trimming removed 5 bases from V and 10 bases from J; junction bases left unmatched: 9. The CDR3 length is 15 residues. The CDR3 DNA is TGTGCCAGCAGCCAAGGACAGGGGATTAACTCACCCCTCCACTTT. Translating it yields CASSQGQGINSPLHF.

This clonotype was observed a few times. J is TRBJ2-1 and V is TRBV5-6, with a tentative D call TRBD2 (6 bases). The germline CDR1 and CDR2 sequences are SGHDT and YYEEEE. This CDR3 has 16 amino acids. The V end lost 1 base, the J end lost 4 bases, and 15 bases lay between the germline ends. The CDR3 reads CASSLSQRAIYNEQFF. DNA of the CDR3: TGTGCCAGCAGCTTGAGCCAGCGGGCCATATACAATGAGCAGTTCTTC.

In its sample, this clonotype was seen many times. This chain uses TRBV20-1 with TRBJ1-1, with a possible D match to TRBD1 (5 bases). CDR3 length: 14 amino acids. The germline V and J ends were trimmed by 1 base and 1 base, with 10 bases remaining between them. Germline assignment: CDR1 DFQATT and CDR2 SNEGSKA (reference sequence). CDR3: CSARGGEGNTEAFF. The CDR3 DNA follows: TGCAGTGCTAGAGGGGGGGAGGGGAACACTGAAGCTTTCTTT.

This clonotype came up a few times. The chain recombines TRBV29-1 with TRBJ2-1; the D gene is possibly TRBD1 (6 bases). The CDR3 runs to 15 residues. The V end lost 3 bases, the J end lost 4 bases, and 16 bases lay between the germline ends. Germline CDR1 and CDR2: SQVTM and ANQGSEA. CDR3 loop: CSVEDRDTPYNEQFF. The CDR3 coding sequence is TGCAGCGTTGAGGACCGGGACACACCTTACAATGAGCAGTTCTTC.

This clonotype was seen more than once but under ten times. The J gene is TRBJ2-7, the V gene TRBV5-1, with a possible D match to TRBD2 (5 bases). In germline, CDR1 is SGHRS, CDR2 YFSETQ. The V and J ends lost 1 base and 7 bases respectively, with 12 bases between them. The CDR3 has 13 amino acids. The CDR3 spells CASSLTRGSEQYF. In nucleotides, the CDR3 is TGCGCCAGCAGCTTGACGAGAGGGTCTGAGCAGTACTTC.

The chain links TRBV10-2 to TRBJ2-5; 8 bases line up with TRBD2. This CDR3 has 16 amino acids. Germline lookup yields CDR1 WSHSY and CDR2 SAAADI. J was trimmed by 6 bases and V by 0 bases; bases with no gene match: 9. DNA for the CDR3: TGCGCCAGCAGTGAGTCCCCCCGGGAGGGGAAGAAGACCCAGTACTTC. Protein: CASSESPREGKKTQYF.

This clonotype has only a few counts. This chain links TRBV20-1 with TRBJ2-3, with D maybe TRBD2 (7 bases). The CDR3 covers 16 residues. Germline CDR1 is DFQATT and CDR2 is SNEGSKA (reference sequence). CDR3 loop: CSGRGRGGSSTDTQYF. The CDR3 DNA follows: TGCAGCGGCCGTGGGAGGGGGGGTTCTAGCACAGATACGCAGTATTTT.

The chain links TRBV10-3 to TRBJ2-3; the D gene could be TRBD1 or TRBD2 (5 bases each). The CDR3 is made up of 13 amino acids. From germline, CDR1 is ENHRY and CDR2 SYGVKD. Trimming removed 8 bases from V and 2 bases from J, with 11 bases in between. Here the CDR3 DNA reads TGTGCCATCCAACGGGACCACACAGATACGCAGTATTTT. Its translation: CAIQRDHTDTQYF.

This clonotype was seen a few times. J is TRBJ2-1 and V is TRBV9; D unresolved. Trimming left V 0 bases short and J 9 bases short, with 19 bases between. Germline-derived CDR1 and CDR2 are SGDLS and YYNGEE. CDR3 length: 16 amino acids. In nucleotides, the CDR3 is TGTGCCAGCAGCGTAGCTGAAGCGAGTTGGAAGGGTGAGCAGTTCTTC. Translated, it gives CASSVAEASWKGEQFF.

This clonotype was seen a few times. V and J are TRBV18 and TRBJ2-3; D ambiguous. The CDR3 is made up of 13 amino acids. V lost 6 bases and J 9 bases, leaving 16 bases between the germline ends. Per germline, CDR1 KGHSH and CDR2 LQKENI. The CDR3 sequence is CASSRLDGNTQYF. In nucleotides, the CDR3 is TGTGCCAGCTCGCGACTGGACGGCAACACGCAGTATTTT.

The V and J genes are TRBV9 and TRBJ1-4; TRBD1 aligns across 12 bases. Germline CDR1 is SGDLS and CDR2 is YYNGEE. This CDR3 spans 17 amino acids. Unmatched junction bases numbered 13, after V lost 3 bases and J lost 10 bases. The CDR3 DNA reads TGTGCCAGCAGCGCGGCCGGGACAGGGGGCGGATCGGGAAAACTGTTTTTT. Protein sequence: CASSAAGTGGGSGKLFF.

CDR3 sequence reads: CASSLVSRQGVHTGELFF. The CDR3 DNA sequence: TGTGCCAGCAGCTTAGTTTCAAGACAGGGGGTCCACACCGGGGAGCTGTTTTTT. The chain employs TRBV11-2 and TRBJ2-2; 9 nucleotides agree with TRBD1. This CDR3 comprises 18 residues. With V trimmed by 1 base and J by 3 bases, 9 bases remained unmatched. The germline CDR1 and CDR2 sequences are SGHAT and FQNNGV.

In its sample, this clonotype was seen many times. The V and J genes are TRBV15 and TRBJ1-2; D is ambiguous. Trimming left V 1 base short and J 4 bases short, with 13 bases between. The CDR3 contains 15 residues. Germline V CDR1 and CDR2: LNHNV, YYDKDF (reference sequence). The CDR3 here is CATSRVWEYSYGYTF. The CDR3 DNA reads TGTGCCACCAGCAGAGTGTGGGAGTACAGCTATGGCTACACCTTC.